This passage covers 18 T cell receptor beta chains from one sample sequenced in a study of blood T cells in healthy people across ages. Sample-barcoded 5' priming and a J-beta primer mix drove a second PCR of about 6 to 12 cycles. TCRdb called the 5' RACE reads again in MiXCR, with one record for every CDR3 protein. This repertoire shows some 1.5 million distinct CDR3 sequences, roughly 28% found once; its top ten account for about 7.7%. Material: blood. The receptors come from a woman aged 25 to 39 in good health.

This clonotype occurred a few times. This chain uses TRBV18 with TRBJ1-2; possible D gene TRBD1, 5 bases. This CDR3 has 14 residues. The germline V gene has CDR1 KGHSH and CDR2 LQKENI. Trimming took off 5 bases at V and 2 bases at J, with 12 bases between the two ends. The CDR3 sequence: CASSRDDSNYGYTF. The CDR3 DNA sequence: TGTGCCAGCTCAAGGGACGACTCGAACTATGGCTACACCTTC.

This sequence joins TRBV7-9 and TRBJ2-3; 7 bases fit TRBD2. CDR1 SEHNR and CDR2 FQNEAQ come from the germline V gene (reference sequence). V was clipped by 5 bases and J by 8 bases; unmatched bases: 16. This CDR3 is built from 16 residues. The CDR3 bases are TGTGCCAGCAGCCGGGGGGAGGGGATCCTCCGTGGTACGCAGTATTTT. It codes for CASSRGEGILRGTQYF.

This chain uses TRBV7-2 with TRBJ2-1; 11 bases fit TRBD2. Germline V lookup: CDR1 SGHTA, CDR2 FQGNSA. The CDR3 sequence is 15 residues long. Trimming at V came to 5 bases and at J to 6 bases, leaving 6 bases not matched to a gene. The CDR3 sequence: CASSQTSGVINEQFF. The CDR3 region has the DNA TGTGCCAGCAGCCAGACTAGCGGGGTCATCAATGAGCAGTTCTTC.

The chain has TRBV19 and TRBJ2-5, with 9 bases that match TRBD1. CDR3 length: 16 residues. The germline CDR1 and CDR2 sequences are LNHDA and SQIVND (reference sequence). Losses at the gene ends were 5 bases for V and 5 bases for J; bases not matched to a gene: 12. The CDR3 sequence is CASSPSGDRAEETQYF. The CDR3 DNA follows: TGTGCCAGTAGTCCCTCGGGGGACAGGGCCGAGGAGACCCAGTACTTC.

The rearrangement links TRBV2 to TRBJ2-6; D might be TRBD1 (5 bases). The germline gives CDR1 SNHLY, CDR2 FYNNEI. The CDR3 runs to 15 residues. Trimming left V 7 bases short and J 1 base short, with 11 bases between. The CDR3 reads CASKSDTSGANVLTF. In DNA form, the CDR3 reads TGTGCCAGCAAATCGGACACGTCTGGGGCCAACGTCCTGACTTTC. Variable domain in full (rest from reference TRBV2 and TRBJ2-6): EPEVTQTPSHQVTQMGQEVILRCVPISNHLYFYWYRQILGQKVEFLVSFYNNEISEKSEIFDDQFSVERPDGSNFTLKIRSTKLEDSAMYFCASKSDTSGANVLTFGAGSRLTVL.

This clonotype was seen more than once but under ten times. The V call is TRBV5-1, the J call TRBJ2-5, with a possible D match to TRBD1 (7 bases). The CDR3 consists of 17 residues. Germline values: CDR1 SGHRS, CDR2 YFSETQ. The ends were cut back, 4 bases at V and 5 bases at J, with 24 bases in the middle. CDR3 amino acids: CASSLGQERRSGETQYF. The CDR3 nucleotides are TGCGCCAGCAGCCTAGGACAGGAACGGCGCAGCGGGGAGACCCAGTACTTC.

This clonotype appeared many times. The chain is built from TRBV20-1 and TRBJ2-1; 8 positions match TRBD1. This CDR3 comprises 13 residues. CDR1 is DFQATT and CDR2 is SNEGSKA in the germline V gene (reference sequence). V gave up 4 bases and J gave up 8 bases; unmatched junction bases: 7. CDR3 nucleotide sequence: TGCAGTGCTACCCTCCAGGGGGCATATGAGCAGTTCTTC. Translated: CSATLQGAYEQFF.

This chain joins TRBV7-8 and TRBJ1-5; D is perhaps TRBD1 (5 bases). Germline lookup yields CDR1 SGHVS and CDR2 FQNEAQ. V was clipped by 0 bases and J by 0 bases, with 15 bases between them. This CDR3 has 18 residues. CDR3 DNA: TGTGCCAGCAGCTTAGCCCCCGCAGGGATGTATAGCAATCAGCCCCAGCATTTT. This translates into CASSLAPAGMYSNQPQHF.

This clonotype showed up many times. This chain links TRBV5-1 with TRBJ2-7, with D perhaps matching TRBD2 (5 bases). The V end was cut by 1 base, the J end by 7 bases, with 15 bases between. The germline V gene encodes CDR1 SGHRS and CDR2 YFSETQ. The CDR3 runs 14 residues. The CDR3 bases are TGCGCCAGCAGCTTGATTGCGGGCTCTGATGAGCAGTACTTC. Protein product: CASSLIAGSDEQYF.

This clonotype was seen more than once but under ten times. The rearrangement uses TRBV7-2 and TRBJ2-1; 14 nucleotides align to TRBD2. The CDR3 extends over 16 amino acids. Germline V CDR1 and CDR2: SGHTA, FQGNSA. The ends lost 5 bases at V and 7 bases at J; junction bases unmatched: 7. As DNA, the CDR3 is TGTGCCAGCAGCCCGCGGGGACTAGCGGGAGAGAATGAGCAGTTCTTC. Translating it yields CASSPRGLAGENEQFF.

This clonotype was observed many times. The rearrangement uses TRBV10-3 and TRBJ2-7; TRBD1 matches at 7 bases. From germline, CDR1 is ENHRY and CDR2 SYGVKD. The ends lost 0 bases at V and 3 bases at J; junction bases unmatched: 5. CDR3 length equals 15 residues. CDR3 DNA: TGTGCCATCAGTGAGTCCGGACAGGCTAACTACGAGCAGTACTTC. Translation: CAISESGQANYEQYF.

This clonotype was seen ten or more times. The genes are TRBV11-3 and TRBJ2-7; perhaps TRBD1 as D (5 bases). The CDR3 loop spans 15 amino acids. CDR1 and CDR2 from the germline V gene are SGHNT and YENEEA. Between the trimmed V and J ends, which lost 0 bases and 1 base, there was a span of 10 bases. The CDR3 nucleotides read TGTGCCAGCAGCTTAGATTCATCAGGGTCCTACGAGCAGTACTTC. It translates to CASSLDSSGSYEQYF.

This clonotype occurred a few times. The V call is TRBV9, the J call TRBJ2-7; weak D call: TRBD2 (6 bases). Between the trimmed V and J ends, which lost 0 bases and 4 bases, there was a span of 14 bases. Germline CDR1 reads SGDLS; CDR2 reads YYNGEE. The CDR3 contains 15 residues. Here the CDR3 DNA reads TGTGCCAGCAGCGTAGAATCCGGGAGCGGGTACGAGCAGTACTTC. The encoded protein is CASSVESGSGYEQYF.

The sample holds many counts of this clonotype. The rearrangement links TRBV29-1 to TRBJ1-4; the D is unclear. The CDR3 consists of 13 residues. V was cut by 3 bases and J by 8 bases, with 13 bases left in between. Germline values: CDR1 SQVTM, CDR2 ANQGSEA. The CDR3 sequence is CSVESPAEEKLFF. The CDR3 DNA reads as TGCAGCGTTGAGAGTCCGGCGGAGGAAAAACTGTTTTTT.

The chain carries TRBV7-9 and TRBJ1-5, with 8 bases identical to TRBD1. The CDR3 totals 19 residues. Germline values: CDR1 SEHNR, CDR2 FQNEAQ (reference sequence). Unmatched junction bases numbered 10, after V lost 0 bases and J lost 0 bases. The CDR3 coding sequence is TGTGCCAGCAGCTTAGCGACCAACCGGGACAGGAATAGCAATCAGCCCCAGCATTTT. Translated, it gives CASSLATNRDRNSNQPQHF.

The chain joins TRBV5-8 to TRBJ1-5; D might be TRBD1 (5 bases). The J call is in doubt because the DNA end fits TRBJ2-3 better. The length of the CDR3 is 13 residues. From germline, CDR1 is SGHTS and CDR2 YDEGEE. The CDR3 DNA sequence: TGTGCCAGCAGCGGCGACAGTAATCAGCCCCAGTATTTT. Amino acid sequence: CASSGDSNQPQYF.

This chain links TRBV25-1 with TRBJ2-7, with 8 bases aligning to TRBD1. The germline CDR1 and CDR2 sequences are MGHDK and SYGVNS. The CDR3 extends over 14 amino acids. The ends lost 3 bases at V and 3 bases at J; junction bases unmatched: 4. CDR3 loop: CASSDPTGDYEQYF. The CDR3 DNA reads TGTGCCAGCAGTGATCCGACAGGGGACTACGAGCAGTACTTC.

In this sample, this clonotype turned up a few times. The V gene is TRBV20-1, the J gene TRBJ2-2; D is undetermined. Germline assignment: CDR1 DFQATT and CDR2 SNEGSKA (reference sequence). The V and J ends lost 5 bases and 4 bases respectively, with 14 bases between them. The CDR3 consists of 14 residues. The chain's CDR3 is CSAFPPRGTGELFF. In DNA form, the CDR3 reads TGCAGTGCTTTTCCACCCCGAGGCACCGGGGAGCTGTTTTTT.